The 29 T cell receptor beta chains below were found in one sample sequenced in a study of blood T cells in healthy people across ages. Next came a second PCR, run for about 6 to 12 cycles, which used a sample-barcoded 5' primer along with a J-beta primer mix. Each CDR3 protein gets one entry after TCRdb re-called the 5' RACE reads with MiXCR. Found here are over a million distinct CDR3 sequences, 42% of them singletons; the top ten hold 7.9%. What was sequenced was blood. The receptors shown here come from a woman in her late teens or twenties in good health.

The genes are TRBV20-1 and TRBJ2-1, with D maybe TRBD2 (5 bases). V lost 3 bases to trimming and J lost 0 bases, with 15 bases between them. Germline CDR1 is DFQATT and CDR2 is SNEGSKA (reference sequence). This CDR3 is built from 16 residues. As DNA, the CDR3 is TGCAGTGCTAGGCGTCGGGGTTGGGGCTCCTACAATGAGCAGTTCTTC. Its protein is CSARRRGWGSYNEQFF.

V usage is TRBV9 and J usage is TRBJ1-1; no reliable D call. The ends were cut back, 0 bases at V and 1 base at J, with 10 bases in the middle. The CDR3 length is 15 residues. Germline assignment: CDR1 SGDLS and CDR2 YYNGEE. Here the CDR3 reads CASSVARGPNTEAFF. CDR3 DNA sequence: TGTGCCAGCAGCGTAGCGAGAGGGCCGAACACTGAAGCTTTCTTT.

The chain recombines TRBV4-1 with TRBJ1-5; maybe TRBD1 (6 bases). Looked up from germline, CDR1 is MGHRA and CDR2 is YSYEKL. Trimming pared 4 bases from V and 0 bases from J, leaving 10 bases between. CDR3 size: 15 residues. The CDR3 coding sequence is TGCGCCAGCAGCCTCCGACAGGATAGCAATCAGCCCCAGCATTTT. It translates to CASSLRQDSNQPQHF.

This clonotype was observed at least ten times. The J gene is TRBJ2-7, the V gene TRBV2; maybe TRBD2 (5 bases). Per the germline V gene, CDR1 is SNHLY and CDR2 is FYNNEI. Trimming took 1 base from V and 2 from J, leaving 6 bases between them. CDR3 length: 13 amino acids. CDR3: CASSEGGPYEQYF. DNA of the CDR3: TGTGCCAGCAGTGAAGGCGGGCCCTACGAGCAGTACTTC. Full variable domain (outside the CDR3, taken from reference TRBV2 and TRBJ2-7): EPEVTQTPSHQVTQMGQEVILRCVPISNHLYFYWYRQILGQKVEFLVSFYNNEISEKSEIFDDQFSVERPDGSNFTLKIRSTKLEDSAMYFCASSEGGPYEQYFGPGTRLTVT.

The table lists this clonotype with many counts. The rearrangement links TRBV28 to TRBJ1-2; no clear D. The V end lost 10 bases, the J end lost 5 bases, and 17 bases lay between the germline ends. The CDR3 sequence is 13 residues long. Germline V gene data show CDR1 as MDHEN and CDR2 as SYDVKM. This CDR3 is CATLSGGGYGYTF. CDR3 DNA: TGTGCCACCCTGTCGGGTGGTGGATATGGCTACACCTTC.

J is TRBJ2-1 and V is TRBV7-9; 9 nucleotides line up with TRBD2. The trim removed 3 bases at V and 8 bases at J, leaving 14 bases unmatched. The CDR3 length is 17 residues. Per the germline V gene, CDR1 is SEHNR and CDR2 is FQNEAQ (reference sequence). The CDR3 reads CASSFGREGPLRDEQFF. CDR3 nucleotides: TGTGCCAGCAGCTTTGGGCGGGAGGGCCCCCTCCGCGATGAGCAGTTCTTC.

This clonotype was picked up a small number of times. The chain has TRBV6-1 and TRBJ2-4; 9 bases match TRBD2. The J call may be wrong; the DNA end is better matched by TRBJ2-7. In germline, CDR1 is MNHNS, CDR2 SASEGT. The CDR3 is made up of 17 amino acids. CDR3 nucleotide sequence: TGTGCCAGCAGTGAAGCGCGACCGGGACTAGCAGACTACGAGCAGTACTTC. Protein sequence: CASSEARPGLADYEQYF.

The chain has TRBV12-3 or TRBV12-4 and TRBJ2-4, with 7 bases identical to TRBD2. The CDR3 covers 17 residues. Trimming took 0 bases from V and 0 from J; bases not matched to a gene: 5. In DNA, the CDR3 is TGTGCCAGCAGTTTAGCGCAGAGCGGGGTAGCCAAAAACATTCAGTACTTC. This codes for CASSLAQSGVAKNIQYF.

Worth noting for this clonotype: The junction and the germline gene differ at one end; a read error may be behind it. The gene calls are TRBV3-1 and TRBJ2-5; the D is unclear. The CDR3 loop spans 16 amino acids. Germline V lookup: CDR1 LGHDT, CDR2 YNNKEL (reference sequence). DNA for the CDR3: TGTGCCAGTAGCCAAGATATGGGGATTTCCTCTACGAGCATGTACTTC. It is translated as CASSQDMGISSTSMYF.

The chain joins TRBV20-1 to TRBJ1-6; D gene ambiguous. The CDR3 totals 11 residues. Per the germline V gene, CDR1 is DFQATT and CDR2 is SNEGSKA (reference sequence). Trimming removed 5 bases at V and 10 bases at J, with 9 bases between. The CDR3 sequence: CSAAPNSPLHF. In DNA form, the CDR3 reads TGCAGTGCTGCCCCTAACTCACCCCTCCACTTT.

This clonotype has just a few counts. DNA for the CDR3: TGTGCCAGCAGCTCCAGCGGGGGATTGGGTGGCTACACCTTC. Protein: CASSSSGGLGGYTF. The chain carries TRBV6-4 and TRBJ1-2; tentative D call: TRBD1 (5 bases). The CDR3 runs to 14 residues. Between the trimmed V and J ends, which lost 6 bases and 7 bases, there was a span of 18 bases. The V gene's germline CDR1 is MRHNA and CDR2 SNTAGT.

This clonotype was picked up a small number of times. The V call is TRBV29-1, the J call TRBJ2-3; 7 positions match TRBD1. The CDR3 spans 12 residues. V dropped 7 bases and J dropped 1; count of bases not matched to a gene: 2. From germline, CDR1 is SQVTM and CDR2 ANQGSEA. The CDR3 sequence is CSADRGTDTQYF. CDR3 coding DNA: TGCAGCGCCGACAGGGGCACAGATACGCAGTATTTT.

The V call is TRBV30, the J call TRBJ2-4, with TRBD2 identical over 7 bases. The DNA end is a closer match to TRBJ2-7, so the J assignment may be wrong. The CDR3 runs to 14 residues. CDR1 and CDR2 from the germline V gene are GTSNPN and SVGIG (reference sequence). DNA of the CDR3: TGTGCCTGGAGTTTGCAGGCGGGGGCCTACGAGCAGTACTTC. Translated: CAWSLQAGAYEQYF.

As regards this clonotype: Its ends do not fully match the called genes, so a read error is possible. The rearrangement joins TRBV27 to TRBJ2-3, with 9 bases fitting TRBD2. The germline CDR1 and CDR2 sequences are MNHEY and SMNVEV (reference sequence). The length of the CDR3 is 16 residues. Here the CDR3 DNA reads TGTGCCAGCTACAAATCCTTAGCGGGAGTTCCAGATATGCAGTATTTT. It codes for CASYKSLAGVPDMQYF.

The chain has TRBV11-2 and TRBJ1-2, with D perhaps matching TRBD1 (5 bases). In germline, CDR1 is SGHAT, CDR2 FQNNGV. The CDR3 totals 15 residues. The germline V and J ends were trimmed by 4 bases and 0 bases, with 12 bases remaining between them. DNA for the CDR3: TGTGCCAGCAGCTCAGACCCGACAGCTAACTATGGCTACACCTTC. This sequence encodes CASSSDPTANYGYTF.

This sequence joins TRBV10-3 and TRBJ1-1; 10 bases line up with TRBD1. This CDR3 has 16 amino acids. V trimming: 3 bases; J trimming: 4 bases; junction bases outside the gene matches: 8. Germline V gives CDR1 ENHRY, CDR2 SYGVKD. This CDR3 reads CAISDLVRTGGTEAFF. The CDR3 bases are TGTGCCATCAGTGACCTAGTTAGGACAGGGGGCACTGAAGCTTTCTTT.

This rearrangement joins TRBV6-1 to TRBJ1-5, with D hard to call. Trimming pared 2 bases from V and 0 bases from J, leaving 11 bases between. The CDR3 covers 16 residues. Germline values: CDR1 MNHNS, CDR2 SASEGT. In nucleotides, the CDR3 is TGTGCCAGCAGTGAATTCTCTAGATATAGCAATCAGCCCCAGCATTTT. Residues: CASSEFSRYSNQPQHF.

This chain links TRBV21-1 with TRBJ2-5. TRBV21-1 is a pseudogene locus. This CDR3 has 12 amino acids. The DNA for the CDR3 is TGTGCCAGAGGAGAGAATTTGGAGACCCAGTACTTC. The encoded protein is CARGENLETQYF.

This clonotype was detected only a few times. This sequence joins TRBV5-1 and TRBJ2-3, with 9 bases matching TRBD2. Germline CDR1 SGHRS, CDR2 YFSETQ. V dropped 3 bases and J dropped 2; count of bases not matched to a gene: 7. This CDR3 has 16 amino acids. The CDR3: CASSSQAGGYTDTQYF. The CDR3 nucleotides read TGCGCCAGCAGCTCACAAGCGGGGGGCTACACAGATACGCAGTATTTT.

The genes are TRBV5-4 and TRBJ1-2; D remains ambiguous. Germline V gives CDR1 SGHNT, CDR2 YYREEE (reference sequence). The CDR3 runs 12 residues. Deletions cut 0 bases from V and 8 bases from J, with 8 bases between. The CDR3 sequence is CASSLVTGGYTF. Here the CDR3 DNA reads TGTGCCAGCAGCTTGGTCACCGGCGGCTACACCTTC. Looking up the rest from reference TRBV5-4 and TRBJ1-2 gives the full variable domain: ETGVTQSPTHLIKTRGQQVTLRCSSQSGHNTVSWYQQALGQGPQFIFQYYREEENGRGNFPPRFSGLQFPNYSSELNVNALELDDSALYLCASSLVTGGYTFGSGTRLTVV.

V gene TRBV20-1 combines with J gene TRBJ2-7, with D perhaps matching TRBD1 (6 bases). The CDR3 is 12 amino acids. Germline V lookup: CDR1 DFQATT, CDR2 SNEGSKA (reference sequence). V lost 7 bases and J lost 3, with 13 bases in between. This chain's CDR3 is CSVRGHDYEQYF. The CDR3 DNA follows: TGCAGTGTCAGGGGTCATGACTACGAGCAGTACTTC.

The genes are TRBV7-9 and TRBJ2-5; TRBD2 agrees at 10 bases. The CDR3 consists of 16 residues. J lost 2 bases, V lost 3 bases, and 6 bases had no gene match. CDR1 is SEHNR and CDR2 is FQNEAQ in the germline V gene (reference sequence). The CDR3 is CASSLGAGGQQETQYF. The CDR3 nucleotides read TGTGCCAGCAGCTTGGGAGCGGGGGGGCAACAAGAGACCCAGTACTTC.

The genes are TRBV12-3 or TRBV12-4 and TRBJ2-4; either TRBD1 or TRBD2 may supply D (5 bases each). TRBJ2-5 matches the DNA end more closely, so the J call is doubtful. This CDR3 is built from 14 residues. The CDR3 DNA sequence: TGTGCCAGCAGTGAGGGACCTCGCCAAGAGACCCAGTACTTC. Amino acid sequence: CASSEGPRQETQYF.

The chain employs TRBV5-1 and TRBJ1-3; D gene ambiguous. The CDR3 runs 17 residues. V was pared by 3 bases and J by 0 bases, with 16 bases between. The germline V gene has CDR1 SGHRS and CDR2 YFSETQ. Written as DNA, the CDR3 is TGCGCCAGCAGCTCGTCTCTGGGTAGTCTCTCTGGAAACACCATATATTTT. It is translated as CASSSSLGSLSGNTIYF.

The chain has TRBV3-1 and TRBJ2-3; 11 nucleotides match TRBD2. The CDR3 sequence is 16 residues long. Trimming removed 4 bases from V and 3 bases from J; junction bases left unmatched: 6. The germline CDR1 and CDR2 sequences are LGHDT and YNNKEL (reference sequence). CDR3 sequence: CASSPLTSGVTDTQYF. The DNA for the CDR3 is TGTGCCAGCAGCCCCTTGACTAGCGGGGTTACAGATACGCAGTATTTT.

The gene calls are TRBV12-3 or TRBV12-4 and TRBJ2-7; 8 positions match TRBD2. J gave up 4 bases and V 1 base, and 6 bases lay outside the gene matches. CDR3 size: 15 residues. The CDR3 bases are TGTGCCAGCAGTTTAGGAGTACTAGCGGCATACGAGCAGTACTTC. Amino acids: CASSLGVLAAYEQYF.

The CDR3 sequence is CATSREAGGLGYEQFF. CDR3 nucleotide sequence: TGTGCCACCAGCAGAGAGGCGGGGGGCCTCGGCTATGAGCAGTTCTTC. The chain links TRBV15 to TRBJ2-1; 8 bases are a match to TRBD2. CDR3 size: 16 residues. The germline V gene encodes CDR1 LNHNV and CDR2 YYDKDF (reference sequence). V lost 0 bases to trimming and J lost 8 bases; unmatched junction nucleotides: 9.

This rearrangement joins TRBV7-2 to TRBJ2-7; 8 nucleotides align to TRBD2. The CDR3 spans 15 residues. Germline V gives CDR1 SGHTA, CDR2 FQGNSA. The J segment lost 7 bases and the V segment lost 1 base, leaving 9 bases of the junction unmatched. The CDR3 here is CASSLVAGGTGEQYF. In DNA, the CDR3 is TGTGCCAGCAGCTTAGTGGCGGGGGGTACAGGGGAGCAGTACTTC.

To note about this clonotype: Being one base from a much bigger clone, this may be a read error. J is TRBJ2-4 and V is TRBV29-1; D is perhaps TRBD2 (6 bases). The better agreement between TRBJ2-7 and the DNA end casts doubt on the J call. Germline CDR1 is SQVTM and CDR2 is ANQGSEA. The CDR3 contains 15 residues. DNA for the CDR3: TGCAGCGTTGAATACCGCCTCGGACTACCCTACGAGCAGTACTTC. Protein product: CSVEYRLGLPYEQYF.